This T cell receptor beta chain is drawn from a study of naive and memory T cell subsets. This CDR3 contains 17 residues. After removal of 5 bases from V and 2 bases from J, the junction contained 7 bases not matched to a gene. The germline V gene has CDR1 SGHTA and CDR2 FQGNSA. The beta constant-region primer was an equimolar mix of two oligonucleotides covering TRBC1 and TRBC2. TCRdb ran MiXCR on the UMI-ligation and nested PCR reads and lists one entry per CDR3 protein. The profile covers about 85,000 distinct CDR3 sequences, with approximately 14% appearing a single time and approximately 0.94% taken by the ten largest. This clonotype has just a few counts.

Sequenced input: central memory CD4+ T cells from blood. The chain has TRBV7-2 and TRBJ2-6; 9 bases map to TRBD1. This sequence originates from a human donor in good health. In nucleotides, the CDR3 is TGTGCCAGCAGCCCCGGGACAGGGATTCCTGGGGCCAACGTCCTGACTTTC. Protein sequence: CASSPGTGIPGANVLTF.